This T cell receptor (beta chain) was captured by sequencing in a study of blood T cell repertoires in COVID-19. Whole-study context: Both acute and convalescent COVID-19 samples were obtained from the United States, Italy and Spain.

Trimming removed 1 base at V and 4 bases at J, with 13 bases between. The CDR3 runs 15 residues. Per the germline V gene, CDR1 is LNHDA and CDR2 is SQIVND (reference sequence). As originally analysed: How many nucleated cells were present was estimated from reference gene primer amplification. The method was immunoSEQ multiplex PCR; TCRdb's version includes in-frame clones alone and lacks a portion of them. V, J and clone size are taken as reported in that table, and D and trimming were inferred from the DNA itself. The sample holds approximately 210,000 clones, 87% seen once. Among Cohort 3 donors, those recovered had two negative PCRs, clearance, or symptom resolution.

Source material: PBMCs or T cells enriched from blood (not recorded which). The sequence was collected from a woman aged 25 to 39 who had recovered from COVID-19. The rearrangement uses TRBV19 and TRBJ1-1; D gene ambiguous. The CDR3 protein is CASSIGGGRSTEAFF. Written as DNA, the CDR3 is TGTGCCAGTAGTATAGGTGGAGGGAGAAGCACTGAAGCTTTCTTT.